The 27 T cell receptor beta chains in this list originate from one sample, sequenced in a study of blood T cell repertoires in COVID-19. Produced via immunoSEQ multiplex PCR; TCRdb's table is partial and in-frame only. Among about 200,000 clones listed, about nine tenths were seen once. Sequences were obtained from peripheral blood. These receptors all come from a woman in her fifties or sixties with acute or convalescent COVID-19.

The chain carries TRBV5-1 and TRBJ2-2; 9 bases match TRBD1. The CDR3 covers 15 residues. V trimming: 2 bases; J trimming: 3 bases; junction bases outside the gene matches: 2. Germline-derived CDR1 and CDR2 are SGHRS and YFSETQ. CDR3 DNA: TGCGCCAGCAGCTTAGGGACAGGGTACACCGGGGAGCTGTTTTTT. It encodes CASSLGTGYTGELFF.

V usage is TRBV19 and J usage is TRBJ2-3, with 9 bases aligning to TRBD2. Trimming removed 7 bases from V and 1 base from J; junction bases left unmatched: 9. This CDR3 has 16 amino acids. CDR1 and CDR2 (germline): LNHDA, SQIVND (reference sequence). The CDR3 nucleotides are TGTGCCAGTACCCCCGAACGACTAGCGGGCACAGATACGCAGTATTTT. It codes for CASTPERLAGTDTQYF.

As DNA, the CDR3 is TGTGCCAGCAGCAGAGGGACAGGGTCGGGTGAAGCTTTCTTT. Translated, it gives CASSRGTGSGEAFF. The chain joins TRBV21-1 to TRBJ1-1; TRBD1, as called in the table, went unchecked against the DNA. TRBV21-1 has pseudogene status. The CDR3 loop spans 14 amino acids.

This chain joins TRBV7-2 and TRBJ1-2; D is ambiguous. Per the germline V gene, CDR1 is SGHTA and CDR2 is FQGNSA. The CDR3 totals 14 residues. The V gene lost 5 bases and the J gene lost 2 bases, with 12 bases spanning the gap. The CDR3 sequence: CASSPRVANYGYTF. The CDR3 DNA follows: TGTGCCAGCAGCCCCCGTGTTGCGAACTATGGCTACACCTTC.

This sequence joins TRBV2 and TRBJ2-5; the D gene is possibly TRBD2 (7 bases). The CDR3 length is 13 residues. V lost 7 bases and J lost 7, with 16 bases in between. CDR1 and CDR2 from the germline V gene are SNHLY and FYNNEI. The CDR3, as DNA: TGTGCCAGCAATGTGGGGCGGGGGCGGACCCAGTACTTC. Translated, it gives CASNVGRGRTQYF. Full variable domain (missing parts from reference TRBV2 and TRBJ2-5): EPEVTQTPSHQVTQMGQEVILRCVPISNHLYFYWYRQILGQKVEFLVSFYNNEISEKSEIFDDQFSVERPDGSNFTLKIRSTKLEDSAMYFCASNVGRGRTQYFGPGTRLLVL.

The rearrangement links TRBV11-3 to TRBJ2-5; D unclear. Germline CDR1 is SGHNT and CDR2 is YENEEA. CDR3 length equals 14 residues. V dropped 4 bases and J dropped 2 bases, with 11 bases sitting between them. CDR3 amino acids: CASSSRLRQETQYF. The CDR3, as DNA: TGTGCCAGCAGCTCTAGACTGAGGCAAGAGACCCAGTACTTC.

The table lists this clone with a count of one. The chain joins TRBV6-5 to TRBJ1-4; D call uncertain. The CDR3 is 15 amino acids. The germline V gene encodes CDR1 MNHEY and CDR2 SVGAGI. V dropped 7 bases and J dropped 0 bases, with 12 bases sitting between them. The CDR3 DNA reads TGTGCCAGCACGGAAGGAGACGCAACTAATGAAAAACTGTTTTTT. Translated: CASTEGDATNEKLFF.

The chain uses TRBV11-2 and TRBJ1-2; D unresolved. CDR1 and CDR2 (germline): SGHAT, FQNNGV. CDR3 length: 15 residues. Trimming took off 0 bases at V and 2 bases at J, with 10 bases between the two ends. CDR3 sequence: CASSLDLGGNYGYTF. The CDR3 nucleotides read TGTGCCAGCAGCTTAGATCTGGGAGGGAACTATGGCTACACCTTC.

This clone has only a few counts. The chain carries TRBV2 and TRBJ2-1, with D possibly matching TRBD1 (5 bases). Germline V gene data show CDR1 as SNHLY and CDR2 as FYNNEI. The CDR3 covers 12 residues. The V gene lost 6 bases and the J gene lost 7 bases, with 10 bases spanning the gap. The CDR3 protein is CASRVSGNEQFF. CDR3 in DNA: TGTGCCAGCAGAGTTTCAGGGAATGAGCAGTTCTTC.

The chain carries TRBV6-5 and TRBJ2-7, with 7 bases aligning to TRBD1. The CDR3 runs 15 residues. J lost 1 base, V lost 4 bases, and 7 bases had no gene match. CDR1 and CDR2 from the germline V gene are MNHEY and SVGAGI. CDR3 sequence (DNA): TGTGCCAGCAGTTCCGATGGACAGGAGTCCTACGAGCAGTACTTC. This encodes CASSSDGQESYEQYF.

The genes are TRBV10-3 and TRBJ2-5, with no clear D. The CDR3 contains 15 residues. Germline-derived CDR1 and CDR2 are ENHRY and SYGVKD. The V end was cut by 0 bases, the J end by 0 bases, with 8 bases between. In DNA form, the CDR3 reads TGTGCCATCAGTGAGTCCTTCTTGTACCAAGAGACCCAGTACTTC. Translation gives CAISESFLYQETQYF.

This clone was counted only a few times. The rearrangement uses TRBV9 and TRBJ2-3; D call uncertain. Germline V gene data show CDR1 as SGDLS and CDR2 as YYNGEE. The V and J ends lost 4 bases and 3 bases respectively, with 6 bases between them. The CDR3 sequence is 12 residues long. Here the CDR3 DNA reads TGTGCCAGCAGCTTCTCGACAGATACGCAGTATTTT. It specifies CASSFSTDTQYF.

The chain links TRBV24-1 to TRBJ1-2; TRBD1 agrees at 7 bases. This CDR3 region has 17 residues. Germline CDR1 is KGHDR and CDR2 is SFDVKD. J lost 4 bases, V lost 2 bases, and 12 bases had no gene match. Written as DNA, the CDR3 is TGTGCCACCAGTGATTCTAGGGGGCGAAAGGTTAGCTATGGCTACACCTTC. It translates to CATSDSRGRKVSYGYTF.

This chain joins TRBV5-1 and TRBJ1-6; 7 bases are shared with TRBD1. Germline CDR1 and CDR2: SGHRS and YFSETQ. Losses at the gene ends were 4 bases for V and 8 bases for J; bases not matched to a gene: 9. CDR3 length equals 15 residues. DNA for the CDR3: TGCGCCAGCAGCGTCACAGGGGTTGAGGATTCACCCCTCCACTTT. Protein sequence: CASSVTGVEDSPLHF.

The chain recombines TRBV3-1 (or the pseudogene TRBV3-2) with TRBJ2-7; TRBD2 agrees at 7 bases. The ends lost 0 bases at V and 4 bases at J; junction bases unmatched: 9. Germline CDR1 reads LGHDT; CDR2 reads YNNKEL (reference sequence). The length of the CDR3 is 16 residues. Here the CDR3 DNA reads TGTGCCAGCAGCCAAGATCGGACTAGGGGTGGGTACGAGCAGTACTTC. Encoded protein: CASSQDRTRGGYEQYF.

This clone has only a few counts. V usage is TRBV29-1 and J usage is TRBJ2-1; D may be TRBD1 (5 bases). Germline CDR1 SQVTM, CDR2 ANQGSEA. V was shortened by 6 bases and J by 5 bases, with 5 bases between the two germline ends. The CDR3 loop spans 10 amino acids. DNA for the CDR3: TGCAGCGTGGACAACAATGAGCAGTTCTTC. The encoded protein is CSVDNNEQFF.

In this sample, this clone turned up once. This chain links TRBV6-4 with TRBJ2-1; the D gene is possibly TRBD1 (6 bases). Trimming stripped 6 bases from V and 10 bases from J, with 13 bases between. Germline loops: CDR1 MRHNA, CDR2 SNTAGT. This CDR3 comprises 12 residues. The CDR3 DNA sequence: TGTGCCAGCAGCCCGACAGGCGTGGAGCAGTTCTTC. Its protein is CASSPTGVEQFF.

This chain uses TRBV6-5 with TRBJ1-1; 10 bases align to TRBD1. Germline assignment: CDR1 MNHEY and CDR2 SVGAGI. Losses at the gene ends were 6 bases for V and 4 bases for J; bases not matched to a gene: 2. The CDR3 covers 13 residues. The CDR3 DNA sequence: TGTGCCAGCAGCCGGACAGGGGGCACTGAAGCTTTCTTT. It encodes CASSRTGGTEAFF.

The chain carries TRBV12-5 and TRBJ1-2; TRBD1 might be the D (6 bases). Trimming cost V 3 bases and J 5 bases, with 19 bases left between them. Germline V lookup: CDR1 LGHNT, CDR2 FRNRAP. The CDR3 is 16 amino acids. CDR3 region: CASGFRSGAVGYGYTF. CDR3 DNA sequence: TGTGCTAGTGGTTTCCGTTCAGGGGCAGTAGGGTATGGCTACACCTTC.

The rearrangement joins TRBV19 to TRBJ1-5; possible D gene TRBD1, 6 bases. The CDR3 covers 18 residues. With 3 bases removed from V and 0 bases from J, the gap between germline ends came to 18 bases. Germline values: CDR1 LNHDA, CDR2 SQIVND (reference sequence). Here the CDR3 reads CASSIQGITIPSNQPQHF. CDR3 sequence (DNA): TGTGCCAGTAGTATTCAGGGGATCACTATTCCTAGCAATCAGCCCCAGCATTTT.

V is TRBV27 and J is TRBJ2-6, with D perhaps TRBD2 (6 bases). V lost 5 bases to trimming and J lost 2 bases, with 7 bases between them. This CDR3 is built from 14 residues. Germline V gene lookup returns CDR1 MNHEY and CDR2 SMNVEV (reference sequence). Here the CDR3 DNA reads TGTGCCAGCAGTGGGGGGACTGGGGCCAACGTCCTGACTTTC. Translating it yields CASSGGTGANVLTF.

The chain is built from TRBV7-7 and TRBJ1-5, with 8 bases identical to TRBD1. CDR1 and CDR2 (germline): SSHAT, FNYEAQ (reference sequence). The CDR3 has 15 amino acids. J gave up 2 bases and V 6 bases, and 6 bases lay outside the gene matches. The CDR3 is CASRPPGQGNQPQHF. The CDR3 DNA reads as TGTGCCAGCAGACCTCCGGGACAGGGCAATCAGCCCCAGCATTTT.

The rearrangement uses TRBV5-1 and TRBJ1-2; D remains ambiguous. Germline CDR1 and CDR2: SGHRS and YFSETQ. CDR3 size: 14 residues. V was trimmed by 2 bases and J by 4 bases, leaving 12 bases between them. CDR3: CASSLQDTPYGYTF. The CDR3 DNA follows: TGCGCCAGCAGCTTACAAGACACCCCCTATGGCTACACCTTC. Using reference TRBV5-1 and TRBJ1-2 for the parts outside the CDR3, the full variable domain is KAGVTQTPRYLIKTRGQQVTLSCSPISGHRSVSWYQQTPGQGLQFLFEYFSETQRNKGNFPGRFSGRQFSNSRSEMNVSTLELGDSALYLCASSLQDTPYGYTFGSGTRLTVV.

The V and J genes are TRBV11-3 and TRBJ2-1; TRBD1 matches at 9 bases. The ends lost 3 bases at V and 8 bases at J; junction bases unmatched: 8. There are 15 residues in the CDR3. CDR1 is SGHNT and CDR2 is YENEEA in the germline V gene. The CDR3 here is CASSLGTGGTDEQFF. The CDR3 region has the DNA TGTGCCAGCAGCTTGGGAACAGGGGGCACAGATGAGCAGTTCTTC.

This chain uses TRBV7-9 with TRBJ1-2; D may be TRBD1 (6 bases). Per the germline V gene, CDR1 is SEHNR and CDR2 is FQNEAQ (reference sequence). The V end lost 5 bases, the J end lost 6 bases, and 16 bases lay between the germline ends. The length of the CDR3 is 14 residues. The CDR3 coding sequence is TGTGCCAGCAGCACATACAGGGCGGCTGATGGCTACACCTTC. It codes for CASSTYRAADGYTF.

The J gene is TRBJ2-2, the V gene TRBV7-2; D ambiguous. Germline CDR1 SGHTA, CDR2 FQGNSA. The germline V and J ends were trimmed by 5 bases and 6 bases, with 7 bases remaining between them. CDR3 length: 12 amino acids. In DNA form, the CDR3 reads TGTGCCAGCAGCCCCTATCCCGGGGAGCTGTTTTTT. Its translation is CASSPYPGELFF. The whole variable domain, filled in from reference TRBV7-2 and TRBJ2-2, reads GAGVSQSPSNKVTEKGKDVELRCDPISGHTALYWYRQSLGQGLEFLIYFQGNSAPDKSGLPSDRFSAERTGGSVSTLTIQRTQQEDSAVYLCASSPYPGELFFGEGSRLTVL.

V and J are TRBV30 and TRBJ1-5; D is unclear. The CDR3 contains 12 residues. Germline V gives CDR1 GTSNPN, CDR2 SVGIG (reference sequence). The ends were cut back, 5 bases at V and 7 bases at J, with 12 bases in the middle. CDR3 amino acids: CAWGNFGQPQHF. CDR3 sequence (DNA): TGTGCCTGGGGTAACTTCGGGCAGCCCCAGCATTTT.